This T cell receptor (beta chain) was identified in a study of T cells in Graves' hyperthyroidism and ophthalmopathy. TCR beta CDR3 region amplification was performed from RNA transcripts. The TCR CDR3 first-round RT-PCR relied on the HTBI primer set. TCRdb recomputed calls from the multiplex PCR reads with MiXCR, one row per CDR3 protein. The sample holds over 45,000 distinct CDR3 sequences, around 45% seen once. Study findings and constraints: The model predicted ophthalmopathy a median around six months before onset. Researchers report that a 13 V-J model separated ophthalmopathy from stable hyperthyroidism.

The CDR3 spans 14 residues. V lost 8 bases to trimming and J lost 6 bases; unmatched junction nucleotides: 12. CDR1 and CDR2 (germline): MDHEN, SYDVKM. This clonotype has just a few counts. Its antigen is undetermined. This chain links TRBV28 with TRBJ1-1; 7 bases fit TRBD1. This TCR was sampled from a woman in her 50s with Graves' hyperthyroidism. The source material was peripheral blood or thyroid tissue (not recorded which). In DNA, the CDR3 is TGTGCCAGCGAATCCATGAAGGGGGCGGCTGAAGCTTTCTTT. Amino acid sequence: CASESMKGAAEAFF.